A selection of T cell receptor beta chains follows, all from one sample in a study of shared clonotypes between healthy human individuals. Libraries were prepared by immunoSEQ multiplex PCR; TCRdb keeps only in-frame clonotypes and omits some of them. The profile shows nearly 750,000 clones, 55% to 80% of them singletons. Sample: memory CD4+ T cells sorted from blood. These receptors all stem from a woman aged 25 to 39 in good health. CDR3s include the opening cysteine and the closing phenylalanine or tryptophan. D genes are given only for firm matches. Expanded clones are given a class, and other clones once, few, many or no size at all.

- | once | TRBJ1-5 | TRBV4-1 | CASSQWAGESNNQPQHF | TGCGCCAGCAGCCAGTGGGCGGGGGAAAGCAATAATCAGCCCCAGCATTTT
- | few | TRBJ1-3 | TRBV6-1 | CASSEQGIPTIYF | TGTGCCAGCAGTGAACAGGGAATTCCCACCATATATTTT
TRBD1 | - | TRBJ1-1 | TRBV28 | CASSLDRAAEAFF | TGTGCCAGCAGCTTAGACAGGGCTGCTGAAGCTTTCTTT
- | few | TRBJ1-5 | TRBV29-1 | CSVADERGQPQHF | TGCAGCGTGGCTGACGAGAGGGGTCAGCCCCAGCATTTT
TRBD2 | - | TRBJ2-1 | TRBV5-1 | CASSKSTSGYNEQFF | TGCGCCAGCAGCAAGTCGACTAGCGGCTACAATGAGCAGTTCTTC
- | - | TRBJ1-3 | TRBV5-1 | CASSLQGSSGNTIYF | TGCGCCAGCAGCTTGCAGGGATCTTCTGGAAACACCATATATTTT
- | - | TRBJ2-3 | TRBV7-2 | CASRLGDTQYF | TGTGCCAGCCGCCTGGGAGATACGCAGTATTTT
- | - | TRBJ2-7 | TRBV6-1 | CASIWRWDEQYF | TGTGCCAGCATATGGAGGTGGGACGAGCAGTACTTC
TRBD2 | - | TRBJ2-5 | TRBV11-2 | CASSLMRVAGGVETQYF | TGCGCCAGCAGCTTAATGAGGGTAGCGGGAGGGGTAGAGACCCAGTACTTC
- | - | TRBJ2-5 | TRBV5-1 | CASSFRQASAETQYF | TGCGCCAGCAGCTTTCGTCAGGCCTCCGCGGAGACCCAGTACTTC
TRBD1 | - | TRBJ1-5 | TRBV19 | CASSNQGAPQPQHF | TGTGCCAGTAGTAACCAGGGGGCGCCTCAGCCCCAGCATTTT
- | few | TRBJ1-1 | TRBV4-1 | CASSQEGRGNTEAFF | TGCGCCAGCAGCCAAGAGGGTCGGGGGAACACTGAAGCTTTCTTT
- | - | TRBJ2-3 | TRBV4-1 | CASSQALRQEGTDTQYF | TGCGCCAGCAGCCAAGCTTTGAGACAGGAGGGGACAGATACGCAGTATTTT
- | - | TRBJ2-7 | TRBV4-1 | CASSPISRAYEQYF | TGCGCCAGCAGCCCAATTTCGAGGGCCTACGAGCAGTACTTC
TRBD2 | once | TRBJ2-5 | TRBV5-8 | CASRGLAGKGETQYF | TGTGCCAGCAGAGGTCTAGCGGGAAAGGGGGAGACCCAGTACTTC
- | - | TRBJ2-1 | TRBV5-1 | CASSQQGSGEQFF | TGCGCCAGCAGCCAACAGGGTTCAGGTGAGCAGTTCTTC